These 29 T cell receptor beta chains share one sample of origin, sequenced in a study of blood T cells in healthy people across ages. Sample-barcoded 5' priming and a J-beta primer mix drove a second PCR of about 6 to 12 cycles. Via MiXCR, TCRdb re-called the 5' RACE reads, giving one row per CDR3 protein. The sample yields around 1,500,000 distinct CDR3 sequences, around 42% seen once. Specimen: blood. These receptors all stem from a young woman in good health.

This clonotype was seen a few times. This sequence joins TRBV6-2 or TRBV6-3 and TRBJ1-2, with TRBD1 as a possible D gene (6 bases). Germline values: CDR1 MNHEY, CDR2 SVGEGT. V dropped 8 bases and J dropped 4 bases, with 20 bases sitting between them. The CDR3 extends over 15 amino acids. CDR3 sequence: CASVGGGAEFYGYTF. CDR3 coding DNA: TGTGCCAGCGTTGGAGGGGGGGCAGAATTCTATGGCTACACCTTC.

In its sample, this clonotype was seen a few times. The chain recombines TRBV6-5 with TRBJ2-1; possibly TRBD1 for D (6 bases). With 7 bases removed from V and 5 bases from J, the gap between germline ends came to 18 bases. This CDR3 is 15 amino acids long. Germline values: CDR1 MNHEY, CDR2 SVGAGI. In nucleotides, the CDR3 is TGTGCCAGCACCAACTATAAGAACAGGGACAATGAGCAGTTCTTC. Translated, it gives CASTNYKNRDNEQFF.

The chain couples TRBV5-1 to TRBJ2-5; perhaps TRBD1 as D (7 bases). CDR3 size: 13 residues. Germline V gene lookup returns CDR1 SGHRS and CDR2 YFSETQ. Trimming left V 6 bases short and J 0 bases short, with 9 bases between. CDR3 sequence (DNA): TGCGCCAGCACCAGGGGGGACCAAGAGACCCAGTACTTC. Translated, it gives CASTRGDQETQYF.

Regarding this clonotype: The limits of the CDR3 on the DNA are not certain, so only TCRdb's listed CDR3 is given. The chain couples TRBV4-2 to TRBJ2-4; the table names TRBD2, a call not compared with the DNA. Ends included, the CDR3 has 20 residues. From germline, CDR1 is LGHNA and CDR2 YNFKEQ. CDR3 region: CASSPGSGGYEQYFGREQYF.

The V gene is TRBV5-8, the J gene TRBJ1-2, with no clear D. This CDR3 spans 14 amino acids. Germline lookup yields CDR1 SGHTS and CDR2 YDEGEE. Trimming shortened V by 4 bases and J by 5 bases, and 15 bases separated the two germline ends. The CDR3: CASSLGGVEYGYTF. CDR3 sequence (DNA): TGTGCCAGCAGCCTAGGTGGGGTGGAGTATGGCTACACCTTC.

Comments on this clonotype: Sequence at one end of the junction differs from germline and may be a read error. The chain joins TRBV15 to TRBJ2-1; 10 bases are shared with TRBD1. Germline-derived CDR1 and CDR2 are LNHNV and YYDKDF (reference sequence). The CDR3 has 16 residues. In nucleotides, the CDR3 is TGTGCCGCCAGCAGGGGCGGGACAGGGGATAAAAATGAGCAGTTCTTC. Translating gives CAASRGGTGDKNEQFF.

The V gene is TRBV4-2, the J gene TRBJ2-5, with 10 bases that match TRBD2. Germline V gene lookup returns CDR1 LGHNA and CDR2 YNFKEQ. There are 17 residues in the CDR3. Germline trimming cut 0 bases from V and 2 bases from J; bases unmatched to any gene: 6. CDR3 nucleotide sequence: TGTGCCAGCAGCCAAGACTCTATAGCGGGAGGACAAGAGACCCAGTACTTC. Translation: CASSQDSIAGGQETQYF.

The CDR3 reads CASSPRVGGPIGEQYF. DNA of the CDR3: TGTGCCAGCAGCCCCCGGGTGGGGGGGCCGATTGGCGAGCAGTACTTC. V usage is TRBV9 and J usage is TRBJ2-5; D possibly corresponds to TRBD2 (7 bases). The end of the DNA is better explained by TRBJ2-7, so the J call may be wrong. This CDR3 spans 16 amino acids. Germline assignment: CDR1 SGDLS and CDR2 YYNGEE.

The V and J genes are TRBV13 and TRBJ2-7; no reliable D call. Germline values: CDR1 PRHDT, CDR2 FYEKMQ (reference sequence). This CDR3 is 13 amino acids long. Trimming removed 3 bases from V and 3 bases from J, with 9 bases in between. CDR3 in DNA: TGTGCCAGCAGCTTCTCCATGAACTACGAGCAGTACTTC. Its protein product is CASSFSMNYEQYF.

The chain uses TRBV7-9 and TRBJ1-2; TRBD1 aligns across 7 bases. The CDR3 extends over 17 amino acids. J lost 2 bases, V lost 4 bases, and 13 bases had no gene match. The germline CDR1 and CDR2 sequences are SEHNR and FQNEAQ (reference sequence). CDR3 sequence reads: CASSSGQLASENYGYTF. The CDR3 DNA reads TGTGCCAGCAGCTCGGGACAGCTCGCCAGCGAGAACTATGGCTACACCTTC.

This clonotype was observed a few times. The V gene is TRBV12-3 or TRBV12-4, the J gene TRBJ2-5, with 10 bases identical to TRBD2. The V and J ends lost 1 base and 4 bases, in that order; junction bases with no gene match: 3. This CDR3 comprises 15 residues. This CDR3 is CASSLVRTSGETQYF. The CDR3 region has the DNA TGTGCCAGCAGTTTAGTTCGGACTAGCGGAGAGACCCAGTACTTC.

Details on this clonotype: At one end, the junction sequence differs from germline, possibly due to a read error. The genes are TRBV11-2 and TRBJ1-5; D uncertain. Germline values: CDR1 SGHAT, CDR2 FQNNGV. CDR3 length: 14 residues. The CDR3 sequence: CASSRAYSSQPQHF. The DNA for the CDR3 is TGTGCCAGCAGCCGGGCTTATAGCAGTCAGCCCCAGCATTTT.

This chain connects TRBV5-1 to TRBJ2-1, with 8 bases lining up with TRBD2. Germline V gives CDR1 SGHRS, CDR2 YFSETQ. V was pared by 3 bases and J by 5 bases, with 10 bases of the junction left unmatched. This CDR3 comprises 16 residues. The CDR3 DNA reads TGCGCCAGCAGCTATCGGGGGGGGCAGGGGAACAATGAGCAGTTCTTC. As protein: CASSYRGGQGNNEQFF.

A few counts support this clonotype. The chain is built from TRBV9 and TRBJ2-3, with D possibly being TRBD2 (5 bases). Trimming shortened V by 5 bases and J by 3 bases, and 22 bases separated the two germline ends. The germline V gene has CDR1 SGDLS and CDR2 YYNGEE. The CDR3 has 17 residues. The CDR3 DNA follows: TGTGCCAGCAGGGGAACCACTAGGACTCACCTAACAGATACGCAGTATTTT. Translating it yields CASRGTTRTHLTDTQYF.

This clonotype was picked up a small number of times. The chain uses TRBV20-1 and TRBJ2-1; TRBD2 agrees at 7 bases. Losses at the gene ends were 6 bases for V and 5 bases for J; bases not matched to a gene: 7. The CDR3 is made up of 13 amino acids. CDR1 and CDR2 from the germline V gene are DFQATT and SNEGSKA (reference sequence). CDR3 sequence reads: CSAEGGVHNEQFF. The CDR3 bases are TGCAGTGCCGAGGGAGGGGTCCACAATGAGCAGTTCTTC.

The CDR3 protein is CAISGPAGQAGEQFF. In DNA form, the CDR3 reads TGTGCCATCAGTGGGCCGGCGGGACAGGCTGGAGAGCAGTTCTTC. The chain carries TRBV10-3 and TRBJ2-1, with 8 bases fitting TRBD1. Germline V lookup: CDR1 ENHRY, CDR2 SYGVKD. The CDR3 runs to 15 residues. V shed 4 bases and J 10 bases; nucleotides not matched to a gene: 12.

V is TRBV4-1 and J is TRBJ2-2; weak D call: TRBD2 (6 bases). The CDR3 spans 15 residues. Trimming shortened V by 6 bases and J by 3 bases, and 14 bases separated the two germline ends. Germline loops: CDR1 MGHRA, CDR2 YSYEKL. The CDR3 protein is CASSWASEYTGELFF. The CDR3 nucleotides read TGCGCCAGCAGTTGGGCTAGCGAATACACCGGGGAGCTGTTTTTT.

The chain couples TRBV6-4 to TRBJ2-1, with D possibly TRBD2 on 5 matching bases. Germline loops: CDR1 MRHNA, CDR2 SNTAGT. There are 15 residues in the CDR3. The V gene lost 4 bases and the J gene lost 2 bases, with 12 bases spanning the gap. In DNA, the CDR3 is TGTGCCAGCAGTGCTTGGGGAGACCCCTACAATGAGCAGTTCTTC. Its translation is CASSAWGDPYNEQFF.

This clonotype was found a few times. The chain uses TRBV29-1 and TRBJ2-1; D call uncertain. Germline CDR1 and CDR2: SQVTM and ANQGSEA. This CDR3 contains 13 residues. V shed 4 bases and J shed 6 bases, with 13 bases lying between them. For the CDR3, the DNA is TGCAGCGTTGGGCGGTTGTCCCTCAATGAGCAGTTCTTC. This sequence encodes CSVGRLSLNEQFF.

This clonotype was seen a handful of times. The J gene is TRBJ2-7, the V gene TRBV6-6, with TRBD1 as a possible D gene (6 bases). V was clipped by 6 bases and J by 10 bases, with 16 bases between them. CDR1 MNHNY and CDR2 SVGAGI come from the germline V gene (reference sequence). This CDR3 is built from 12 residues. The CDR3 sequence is CASSDRIVGQYF. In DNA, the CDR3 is TGTGCCAGCAGCGACAGGATTGTAGGACAGTACTTC.

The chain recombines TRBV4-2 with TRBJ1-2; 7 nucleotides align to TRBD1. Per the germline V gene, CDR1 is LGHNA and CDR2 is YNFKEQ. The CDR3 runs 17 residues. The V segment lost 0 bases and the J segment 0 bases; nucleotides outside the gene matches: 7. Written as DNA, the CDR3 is TGTGCCAGCAGCCAAGATCTGGAGGGGGCGGCTAACTATGGCTACACCTTC. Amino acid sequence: CASSQDLEGAANYGYTF.

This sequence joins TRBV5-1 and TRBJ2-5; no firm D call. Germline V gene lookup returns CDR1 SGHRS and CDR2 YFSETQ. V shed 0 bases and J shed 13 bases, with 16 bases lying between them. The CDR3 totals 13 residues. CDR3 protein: CASSLEGAIMGYF. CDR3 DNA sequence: TGCGCCAGCAGCTTGGAAGGAGCTATAATGGGGTACTTC.

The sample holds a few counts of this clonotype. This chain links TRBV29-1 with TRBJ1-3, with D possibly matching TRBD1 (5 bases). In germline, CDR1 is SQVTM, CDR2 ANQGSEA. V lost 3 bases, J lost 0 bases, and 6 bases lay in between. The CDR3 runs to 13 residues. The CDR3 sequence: CSVEDNSGNTIYF. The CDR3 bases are TGCAGCGTTGAGGACAACTCTGGAAACACCATATATTTT. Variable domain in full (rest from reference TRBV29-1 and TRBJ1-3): SAVISQKPSRDICQRGTSLTIQCQVDSQVTMMFWYRQQPGQSLTLIATANQGSEATYESGFVIDKFPISRPNLTFSTLTVSNMSPEDSSIYLCSVEDNSGNTIYFGEGSWLTVV.

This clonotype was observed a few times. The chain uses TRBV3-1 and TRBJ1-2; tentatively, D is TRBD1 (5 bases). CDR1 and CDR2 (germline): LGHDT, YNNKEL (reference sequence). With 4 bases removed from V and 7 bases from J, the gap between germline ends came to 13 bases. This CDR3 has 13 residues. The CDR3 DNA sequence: TGTGCCAGCAGCCTGGACACCATAAGTGGCTACACCTTC. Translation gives CASSLDTISGYTF.

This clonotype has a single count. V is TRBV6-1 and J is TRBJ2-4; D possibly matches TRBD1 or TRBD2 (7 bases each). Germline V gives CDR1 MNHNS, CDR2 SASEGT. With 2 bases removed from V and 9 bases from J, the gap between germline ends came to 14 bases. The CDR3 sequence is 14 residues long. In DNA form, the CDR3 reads TGTGCCAGCAGTGAAAAGAGCAGGGGGGGCATTCAGTACTTC. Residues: CASSEKSRGGIQYF.

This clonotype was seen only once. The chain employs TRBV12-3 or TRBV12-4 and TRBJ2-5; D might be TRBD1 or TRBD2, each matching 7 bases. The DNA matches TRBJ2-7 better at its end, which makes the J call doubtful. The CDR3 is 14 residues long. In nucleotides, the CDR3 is TGTGCCAGCAGTCCGACAGGGAGGGGGGTCGAGCAGTACTTC. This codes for CASSPTGRGVEQYF.

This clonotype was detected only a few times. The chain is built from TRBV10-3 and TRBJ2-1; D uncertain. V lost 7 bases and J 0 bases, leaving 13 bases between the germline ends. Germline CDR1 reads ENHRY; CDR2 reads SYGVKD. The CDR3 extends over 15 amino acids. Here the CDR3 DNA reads TGTGCCATCAAAGAAGAGCGCACCTCCTACAATGAGCAGTTCTTC. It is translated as CAIKEERTSYNEQFF.

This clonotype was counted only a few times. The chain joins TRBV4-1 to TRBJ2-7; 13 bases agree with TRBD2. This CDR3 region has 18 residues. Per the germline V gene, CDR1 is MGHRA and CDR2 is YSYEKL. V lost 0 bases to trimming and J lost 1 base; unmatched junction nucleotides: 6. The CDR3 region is CASSQDKRTSGSSYEQYF. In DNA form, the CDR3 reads TGCGCCAGCAGCCAAGACAAAAGGACTAGCGGGAGTTCCTACGAGCAGTACTTC.

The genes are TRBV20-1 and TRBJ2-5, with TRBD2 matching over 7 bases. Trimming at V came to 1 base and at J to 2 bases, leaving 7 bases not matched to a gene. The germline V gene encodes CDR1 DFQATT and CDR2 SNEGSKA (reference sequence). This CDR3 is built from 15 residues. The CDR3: CSARVTGTMQETQYF. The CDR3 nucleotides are TGCAGTGCTAGAGTCACCGGGACTATGCAAGAGACCCAGTACTTC.